One and the same sample provided the 4 T cell receptor beta chains below, sequenced in a study of regulatory T cells in long-lasting Graves disease. To make TCR beta libraries, researchers used iRepertoire HTBI primers and Arm-PCR of CDR3 regions. Each CDR3 protein gets one entry after TCRdb re-called the multiplex PCR reads with MiXCR. Among about 540,000 distinct CDR3 sequences listed, approximately 13% were seen once. Noted time point: newly diagnosed GD, antithyroid drugs for less than 3 months. From RNA extracted from PBMCs, the TCR library was made. A further study also used this sample, focusing on T cells in Graves' hyperthyroidism and ophthalmopathy.

This sample comprised peripheral blood mononuclear cells (PBMCs), obtained at new diagnosis, from a patient treated with antithyroid drugs. Receptors were obtained from a man aged 25 to 45 with Graves disease.

This clonotype was detected ten times or more. This chain connects TRBV12-3 or TRBV12-4 to TRBJ2-1; possible D gene TRBD2, 7 bases. Trimming removed 6 bases at V and 6 bases at J, with 18 bases between. The CDR3 has 15 amino acids. The CDR3 DNA is TGTGCCAGCAGCCTTCGGGGGGCGGACTTCAATGAGCAGTTCTTC. Its translation is CASSLRGADFNEQFF.

This clonotype was counted at least ten times. CDR3 sequence reads: CASSLHSLTGGRPTYEQYF. CDR3 in DNA: TGTGCCAGCAGCTTACATAGTCTCACAGGGGGGCGACCCACCTACGAGCAGTACTTC. The chain links TRBV7-9 to TRBJ2-7; TRBD1 matches at 8 bases. This CDR3 is 19 amino acids long. Germline CDR1 SEHNR, CDR2 FQNEAQ (reference sequence). Trimming took 2 bases from V and 2 from J; bases not matched to a gene: 17. Supplemented by reference TRBV7-9 and TRBJ2-7, the full variable domain reads DTGVSQNPRHKITKRGQNVTFRCDPISEHNRLYWYRQTLGQGPEFLTYFQNEAQLEKSRLLSDRFSAERPKGSFSTLEIQRTEQGDSAMYLCASSLHSLTGGRPTYEQYFGPGTRLTVT.

A few counts support this clonotype. The chain joins TRBV10-3 to TRBJ1-4; 7 nucleotides align to TRBD1. Trimming cost V 0 bases and J 5 bases; bases outside gene matches: 3. The CDR3 has 15 amino acids. Germline V gene lookup returns CDR1 ENHRY and CDR2 SYGVKD. The CDR3 coding sequence is TGTGCCATCAGTGAGTCTGTCAGGGGGAATGAAAAACTGTTTTTT. It encodes CAISESVRGNEKLFF.

Comment on this clonotype: A much larger clone differs by one base, so this may be a read error. This sequence joins TRBV27 and TRBJ2-7; D unclear. The CDR3 is made up of 16 amino acids. With 7 bases removed from V and 6 bases from J, the gap between germline ends came to 25 bases. Germline V gene data show CDR1 as MNHEY and CDR2 as SMNVEV (reference sequence). The CDR3 DNA follows: TGTGCCAGCACTACTTTGATGGGAACTCCCGCCTGCGAGCAGTACTTC. This codes for CASTTLMGTPACEQYF.